This entry describes one TCR beta chain. The antigen is not known. CDR3 size: 15 residues. Germline V lookup: CDR1 LNHNV, CDR2 YYDKDF (reference sequence). The V end was cut by 4 bases, the J end by 2 bases, with 14 bases between. The PCR made use of 60 Vbeta and 13 Jbeta primers. Only in-frame clones appear in the TCRdb table, and some are missing; sequencing was by immunoSEQ multiplex PCR. Here the sample spans roughly 80,000 clones, 60% to 80% being singletons. These data belong to a study of cytomegalovirus exposure and HLA in healthy donors. Notes on the study in general: Beyond CMV serostatus, there was no information to go on about immune exposure.

Sequenced input: PBMCs. This receptor was taken from a woman between 45 and 60 years old in good health and CMV-seropositive. V is TRBV15 and J is TRBJ1-1, with D perhaps matching TRBD1 (6 bases). The CDR3 here is CATSITGFVNTEAFF. In DNA form, the CDR3 reads TGTGCCACCAGCATCACAGGGTTTGTTAACACTGAAGCTTTCTTT.